A selection of T cell receptor beta chains follows, all from one sample in a study of molecular identifiers for immune sequencing clone quantification. Using its own MiXCR run on the PCR reads, TCRdb lists one record per CDR3 protein. The sample includes approximately 54,000 distinct CDR3 sequences, 20% to 25% seen only once; the top ten take under 2%. The specimen was naive CD8+ T cells from blood, with Jurkat cell RNA spiked in. Receptors were obtained from a human donor in good health. Some libraries in this study had Jurkat cell RNA spiked in. Each CDR3 is given with its conserved first and last residue. Fields, in order: clone size, V gene, J gene, D gene, CDR3 DNA, CDR3 protein. D genes are given only for firm matches. Size tells how often a clone was seen (once, few, many) or the class of an expanded clone, and some rows leave it out.

clone_size: .
v_call: TRBV12-3/TRBV12-4
j_call: TRBJ1-1
d_call: .
cdr3_nt: TGTGCCAGCAGTTTACGTCGCACTTCTAACACTGAAGCTTTCTTT
cdr3_aa: CASSLRRTSNTEAFF

clone_size: .
v_call: TRBV12-3/TRBV12-4
j_call: TRBJ2-6
d_call: .
cdr3_nt: TGTGCCAGCACCCACTTAAAGAATTCTTACTCTGGGTCCAACGTCCTGACTTTC
cdr3_aa: CASTHLKNSYSGSNVLTF

clone_size: many
v_call: TRBV18
j_call: TRBJ2-3
d_call: TRBD1
cdr3_nt: TGTGCCAGCTCACCACCTGTGGCAGGGGGCTCAGATACGCAGTATTTT
cdr3_aa: CASSPPVAGGSDTQYF

clone_size: many
v_call: TRBV4-3
j_call: TRBJ2-7
d_call: .
cdr3_nt: TGCGCCAGCAGCCAAGATGAGGGGACCTACGAGCAGTACTTC
cdr3_aa: CASSQDEGTYEQYF

clone_size: many
v_call: TRBV3-1
j_call: TRBJ2-7
d_call: .
cdr3_nt: TGTGCCAGCAGCCTTCATCCGGAGCCCCGGGGGGAGCAGTACTTC
cdr3_aa: CASSLHPEPRGEQYF

clone_size: many
v_call: TRBV4-1
j_call: TRBJ2-5
d_call: TRBD2
cdr3_nt: TGCGCCAGCAGCCAAGCGGCACAGCGGGGAGAGACCCAGTACTTC
cdr3_aa: CASSQAAQRGETQYF

clone_size: many
v_call: TRBV5-6
j_call: TRBJ1-1
d_call: .
cdr3_nt: TGTGCCAGCAGCTTTCATGGGGGGAACACTGAAGCTTTCTTT
cdr3_aa: CASSFHGGNTEAFF

clone_size: many
v_call: TRBV12-3/TRBV12-4
j_call: TRBJ2-4
d_call: .
cdr3_nt: TGTGCCAGCAGCCCCATGGGGCTTGTCTTAGCCAAAAACATTCAGTACTTC
cdr3_aa: CASSPMGLVLAKNIQYF

clone_size: many
v_call: TRBV13
j_call: TRBJ2-4
d_call: .
cdr3_nt: TGTGCCAGCAGCTTAGGGCAGTCGAAAAACATTCAGTACTTC
cdr3_aa: CASSLGQSKNIQYF

clone_size: many
v_call: TRBV7-9
j_call: TRBJ2-7
d_call: .
cdr3_nt: TGTGCCAGCAGCTTAGGGGTAGCGTTCTACGAGCAGTACTTC
cdr3_aa: CASSLGVAFYEQYF

clone_size: many
v_call: TRBV5-1
j_call: TRBJ2-1
d_call: .
cdr3_nt: TGCGCCAGCAGCTTGGTGGGCCCGGCGGAGTTCTTC
cdr3_aa: CASSLVGPAEFF

clone_size: many
v_call: TRBV4-1
j_call: TRBJ2-7
d_call: TRBD2
cdr3_nt: TGCGCCAGCAGCCAAGATTGGATCCGTCCGGGGGGGACCTACGAGCAGTACTTC
cdr3_aa: CASSQDWIRPGGTYEQYF

clone_size: many
v_call: TRBV19
j_call: TRBJ1-5
d_call: .
cdr3_nt: TGTGCCAGTAGTATAGGAACCCGGGCGGCTCAGCCCCAGCATTTT
cdr3_aa: CASSIGTRAAQPQHF

clone_size: .
v_call: TRBV24-1
j_call: TRBJ2-5
d_call: TRBD1
cdr3_nt: TGTGCCACCAGTGATTTTTTTTTCGGGACAGACCAAGAGACCCAGTACTTC
cdr3_aa: CATSDFFFGTDQETQYF

clone_size: .
v_call: TRBV7-9
j_call: TRBJ1-6
d_call: .
cdr3_nt: TGTGCCAGCAGCCCCCCCGGGACACCAAGGTTTAATTCACCCCTCCACTTT
cdr3_aa: CASSPPGTPRFNSPLHF

clone_size: .
v_call: TRBV7-9
j_call: TRBJ2-5
d_call: TRBD1
cdr3_nt: TGTGCCAGCAGCCGGGGACAGCAGTACCAAGAGACCCAGTACTTC
cdr3_aa: CASSRGQQYQETQYF

clone_size: many
v_call: TRBV7-2
j_call: TRBJ1-5
d_call: TRBD1
cdr3_nt: TGTGCCAGCAGCTGGGGGACAGAAGGGCAGCCCCAGCATTTT
cdr3_aa: CASSWGTEGQPQHF

clone_size: many
v_call: TRBV9
j_call: TRBJ2-7
d_call: TRBD2
cdr3_nt: TGTGCCAGCAGCGGGGAGGGCAGCTACGAGCAGTACTTC
cdr3_aa: CASSGEGSYEQYF

clone_size: many
v_call: TRBV13
j_call: TRBJ2-7
d_call: TRBD1
cdr3_nt: TGTGCCAGCAGCCCGGGACAGGGGGGCTACGAGCAGTACTTC
cdr3_aa: CASSPGQGGYEQYF

clone_size: many
v_call: TRBV20-1
j_call: TRBJ2-1
d_call: TRBD2
cdr3_nt: TGCAGTGCTAGACCATCAACTAGCGGGAGGTTCAATGAGCAGTTCTTC
cdr3_aa: CSARPSTSGRFNEQFF

clone_size: many
v_call: TRBV6-2/TRBV6-3
j_call: TRBJ2-6
d_call: TRBD2
cdr3_nt: TGTGCCAGCAGAAGGACTAGCGGGTTCGGGGCCAACGTCCTGACTTTC
cdr3_aa: CASRRTSGFGANVLTF

clone_size: many
v_call: TRBV7-2
j_call: TRBJ2-3
d_call: TRBD2
cdr3_nt: TGTGCCAGCAGCCGGACTAGCGGGGGGCTGGCAGATACGCAGTATTTT
cdr3_aa: CASSRTSGGLADTQYF

clone_size: many
v_call: TRBV4-1
j_call: TRBJ2-5
d_call: .
cdr3_nt: TGCGCCAGCAGCCCCACTCCCGGTAAACAAGAGACCCAGTACTTC
cdr3_aa: CASSPTPGKQETQYF

clone_size: few
v_call: TRBV5-1
j_call: TRBJ2-2
d_call: .
cdr3_nt: TGCGCCAGCCAAGGATGGTCAAACACCGGGGAGCTGTTTTTT
cdr3_aa: CASQGWSNTGELFF

clone_size: .
v_call: TRBV20-1
j_call: TRBJ2-5
d_call: TRBD1
cdr3_nt: TGCAGTGCTAGAGATAAGGGACAGCAAGAGACCCAGTACTTC
cdr3_aa: CSARDKGQQETQYF

clone_size: many
v_call: TRBV4-3
j_call: TRBJ2-1
d_call: .
cdr3_nt: TGCGCCAGCAGCCCAGGACACAACAATGAGCAGTTCTTC
cdr3_aa: CASSPGHNNEQFF

clone_size: few
v_call: TRBV19
j_call: TRBJ2-1
d_call: .
cdr3_nt: TGTGCCAGTAGTATAGCAGGTGATGGCTCCTACAATGAGCAGTTCTTC
cdr3_aa: CASSIAGDGSYNEQFF

clone_size: .
v_call: TRBV20-1
j_call: TRBJ2-6
d_call: TRBD1
cdr3_nt: TGCAGTGCTAGCGGGACAGGGGGCGCAAACTTATCTGGGGCCAACGTCCTGACTTTC
cdr3_aa: CSASGTGGANLSGANVLTF

clone_size: few
v_call: TRBV18
j_call: TRBJ2-3
d_call: TRBD2
cdr3_nt: TGTGCCAGCTCACCAGCGACTAGCGGGTCCCGCACAGATACGCAGTATTTT
cdr3_aa: CASSPATSGSRTDTQYF

clone_size: .
v_call: TRBV11-2
j_call: TRBJ1-1
d_call: .
cdr3_nt: TGTGCCAGCGGCCCAGGGAACACTGAAGCTTTCTTT
cdr3_aa: CASGPGNTEAFF

clone_size: many
v_call: TRBV6-2/TRBV6-3
j_call: TRBJ2-1
d_call: .
cdr3_nt: TGTGCCAGCAGTTACTCACTAGTCTACAATGAGCAGTTCTTC
cdr3_aa: CASSYSLVYNEQFF

clone_size: few
v_call: TRBV2
j_call: TRBJ1-5
d_call: .
cdr3_nt: TGTGCCAGCAGTGAAGACTTAGGGTTGGGCCAGCCCCAGCATTTT
cdr3_aa: CASSEDLGLGQPQHF

clone_size: many
v_call: TRBV7-9
j_call: TRBJ2-7
d_call: TRBD1
cdr3_nt: TGTGCCAGCAGCTTAGCCATCGGGACAGGGTCCTACGAGCAGTACTTC
cdr3_aa: CASSLAIGTGSYEQYF

clone_size: many
v_call: TRBV13
j_call: TRBJ2-1
d_call: TRBD1
cdr3_nt: TGTGCCAGCAGCACATGGGACAGGCCCAATGAGCAGTTCTTC
cdr3_aa: CASSTWDRPNEQFF

clone_size: many
v_call: TRBV5-6
j_call: TRBJ2-3
d_call: .
cdr3_nt: TGTGCCAGCAGCTCGAGGCGTGCGGGGACAGATACGCAGTATTTT
cdr3_aa: CASSSRRAGTDTQYF

clone_size: many
v_call: TRBV6-2/TRBV6-3
j_call: TRBJ1-5
d_call: .
cdr3_nt: TGTGCCAGCAGTTCTGGGCAGGGCGTCAAAATACAGCCCCAGCATTTT
cdr3_aa: CASSSGQGVKIQPQHF

clone_size: many
v_call: TRBV20-1
j_call: TRBJ1-1
d_call: .
cdr3_nt: TGCAGTGCTAGAGAAATCTACGGACAGAACACTGAAGCTTTCTTT
cdr3_aa: CSAREIYGQNTEAFF

clone_size: many
v_call: TRBV7-3
j_call: TRBJ2-5
d_call: TRBD2
cdr3_nt: TGTGCCAGCAGCTTAACTAGCGGGAGTCAAGAGACCCAGTACTTC
cdr3_aa: CASSLTSGSQETQYF

clone_size: many
v_call: TRBV6-6
j_call: TRBJ2-2
d_call: .
cdr3_nt: TGTGCCAGCAGTTACTCGCGCGATACCGGGGAGCTGTTTTTT
cdr3_aa: CASSYSRDTGELFF

clone_size: many
v_call: TRBV4-3
j_call: TRBJ2-1
d_call: .
cdr3_nt: TGCGCCAGCAGCCAAGATAGGGTGGTACAGGGCATATATTATGAGCAGTTCTTC
cdr3_aa: CASSQDRVVQGIYYEQFF

clone_size: few
v_call: TRBV29-1
j_call: TRBJ1-1
d_call: TRBD1
cdr3_nt: TGCAGCGTTCAAACGGACAGGGGGGGGTCAGCTTTCTTT
cdr3_aa: CSVQTDRGGSAFF

clone_size: .
v_call: TRBV27
j_call: TRBJ2-5
d_call: TRBD2
cdr3_nt: TGTGCCAGCAGTTTCAAGACTAGCGTCGAGACCCAGTACTTC
cdr3_aa: CASSFKTSVETQYF

clone_size: few
v_call: TRBV7-9
j_call: TRBJ1-1
d_call: .
cdr3_nt: TGTGCCAGCAGCCCCCCAAGGGTAACGGGCACTGAAGCTTTCTTT
cdr3_aa: CASSPPRVTGTEAFF

clone_size: .
v_call: TRBV7-2
j_call: TRBJ1-5
d_call: TRBD1
cdr3_nt: TGTGCCGGCAGCCAAAGACAGGGAAGCGATCAGCCCCAGCATTTT
cdr3_aa: CAGSQRQGSDQPQHF

clone_size: many
v_call: TRBV5-8
j_call: TRBJ2-7
d_call: .
cdr3_nt: TGTGCCAGCAGCTTGGGAGTAGCGGTAGTCTCCTACGAGCAGTACTTC
cdr3_aa: CASSLGVAVVSYEQYF

clone_size: many
v_call: TRBV19
j_call: TRBJ2-3
d_call: TRBD2
cdr3_nt: TGTGCCAGTAGTATCCCCGGGAGGGGAGAGCGGGACACAGATACGCAGTATTTT
cdr3_aa: CASSIPGRGERDTDTQYF

clone_size: many
v_call: TRBV4-3
j_call: TRBJ2-7
d_call: .
cdr3_nt: TGCGCCAGCAGCCAAGATAAGTTTCCTCCTGCCTACGAGCAGTACTTC
cdr3_aa: CASSQDKFPPAYEQYF

clone_size: many
v_call: TRBV20-1
j_call: TRBJ2-7
d_call: TRBD2
cdr3_nt: TGCAGTGCTCAGCGGGAAAGGAGCTCCTACGAGCAGTACTTC
cdr3_aa: CSAQRERSSYEQYF

clone_size: .
v_call: TRBV2
j_call: TRBJ1-3
d_call: .
cdr3_nt: TGTGCCAGCAGAGAACAGGGCTCTGGAAACACCATGTATTTT
cdr3_aa: CASREQGSGNTMYF

clone_size: many
v_call: TRBV7-3
j_call: TRBJ1-1
d_call: .
cdr3_nt: TGTGCCAGCAGCTTCGATGGTGGGCAGGCCTATGAAGCTTTCTTT
cdr3_aa: CASSFDGGQAYEAFF

clone_size: many
v_call: TRBV7-3
j_call: TRBJ2-5
d_call: .
cdr3_nt: TGTGCCAGCAGCCCCGGAGAGAGCCTTAAAGAGACCCAGTACTTC
cdr3_aa: CASSPGESLKETQYF

clone_size: many
v_call: TRBV12-3/TRBV12-4
j_call: TRBJ2-3
d_call: .
cdr3_nt: TGTGCCAGCAGTTTTGGGGATACGCAGTATTTT
cdr3_aa: CASSFGDTQYF

clone_size: .
v_call: TRBV12-3/TRBV12-4
j_call: TRBJ2-4
d_call: TRBD1
cdr3_nt: TGTGCCAGCAGCCAGACGACAGGGATGGAGGCCATACACATTCAGTACTTC
cdr3_aa: CASSQTTGMEAIHIQYF